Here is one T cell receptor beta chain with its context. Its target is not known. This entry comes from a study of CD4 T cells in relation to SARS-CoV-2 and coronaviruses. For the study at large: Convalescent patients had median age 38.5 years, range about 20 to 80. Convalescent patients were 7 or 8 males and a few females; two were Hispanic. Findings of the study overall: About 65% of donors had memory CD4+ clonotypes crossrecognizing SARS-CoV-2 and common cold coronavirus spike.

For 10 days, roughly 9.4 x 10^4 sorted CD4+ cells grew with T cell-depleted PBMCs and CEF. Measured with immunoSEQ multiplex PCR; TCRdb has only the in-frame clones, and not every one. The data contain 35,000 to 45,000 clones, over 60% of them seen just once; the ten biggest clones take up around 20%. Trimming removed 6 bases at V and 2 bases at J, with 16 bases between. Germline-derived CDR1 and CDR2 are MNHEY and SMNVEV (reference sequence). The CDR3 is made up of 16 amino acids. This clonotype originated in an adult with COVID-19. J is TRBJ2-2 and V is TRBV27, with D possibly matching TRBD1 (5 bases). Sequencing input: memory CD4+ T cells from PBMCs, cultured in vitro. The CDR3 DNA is TGTGCCAGCAGCCGACAGAGACGTTACAACACCGGGGAGCTGTTTTTT. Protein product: CASSRQRRYNTGELFF.